Sequencing of this T cell receptor (beta chain) was carried out in a study of T cell changes during pregnancy in multiple sclerosis. Sequencing was performed with immunoSEQ multiplex PCR; in TCRdb, only in-frame clones are kept and a portion is missing. The repertoire holds about 15,000 clones, with approximately 84% as singletons. The germline V gene has CDR1 MDHEN and CDR2 SYDVKM. Trimming removed 2 bases from V and 5 bases from J; junction bases left unmatched: 5. There are 14 residues in the CDR3. This TCR came from a female donor in good health, enrolled as a control in a pregnancy study. The V gene is TRBV28, the J gene TRBJ2-5, with 7 bases aligning to TRBD1. Here the sequenced sample was CD8+ T cells from peripheral blood mononuclear cells, taken in the third trimester of pregnancy. Here the CDR3 reads CASSLAGGVETQYF. CDR3 DNA: TGTGCCAGCAGTTTAGCAGGGGGAGTTGAGACCCAGTACTTC.